This passage covers 3 T cell receptor beta chains from one sample sequenced in a study of T-cell reconstitution after alpha-beta-depleted transplantation in children. Molecular barcoding with unique molecular identifiers was used for the TCRbeta library. TCRdb reprocessed the PCR reads via MiXCR and lists one record per CDR3 protein. The sample has fewer than 400,000 distinct CDR3 sequences, approximately 23% seen once; the top ten hold roughly 11%. Sequenced material: PBMCs, mostly from graft donor cells, taken 180 days after TCRalphabeta/CD19-depleted stem cell transplant. These receptors all stem from a male patient between 10 and 17 years old who had a stem cell transplant for acute lymphoblastic leukemia, so the T cells may come from the graft donor.

The genes are TRBV5-1 and TRBJ2-2; D possibly corresponds to TRBD2 (5 bases). CDR3 size: 12 residues. V was pared by 5 bases and J by 7 bases, with 9 bases between. Per germline, CDR1 SGHRS and CDR2 YFSETQ. CDR3 DNA: TGCGCCAGCAGACCGGCGGGCGGGGAGCTGTTTTTT. Its translation: CASRPAGGELFF.

The CDR3 region has the DNA TGCGCCAGCAGCTTGGAGCAGGTGTGGAACACTGAAGCTTTCTTT. Translating it yields CASSLEQVWNTEAFF. The chain has TRBV5-1 and TRBJ1-1, with unresolved D. Germline CDR1 reads SGHRS; CDR2 reads YFSETQ. Between the trimmed V and J ends, which lost 0 bases and 1 base, there was a span of 10 bases. The CDR3 is 15 residues long.

This clonotype has a handful of counts. This sequence joins TRBV7-3 and TRBJ2-3, with D possibly TRBD2 on 6 matching bases. The CDR3 runs 16 residues. The ends were cut back, 6 bases at V and 1 base at J, with 17 bases in the middle. Germline V lookup: CDR1 SGHTA, CDR2 FQGTGA. The CDR3 nucleotides read TGTGCCAGCAGTCTCTTCGGGGGTAGTGGCACAGATACGCAGTATTTT. Residues: CASSLFGGSGTDTQYF.